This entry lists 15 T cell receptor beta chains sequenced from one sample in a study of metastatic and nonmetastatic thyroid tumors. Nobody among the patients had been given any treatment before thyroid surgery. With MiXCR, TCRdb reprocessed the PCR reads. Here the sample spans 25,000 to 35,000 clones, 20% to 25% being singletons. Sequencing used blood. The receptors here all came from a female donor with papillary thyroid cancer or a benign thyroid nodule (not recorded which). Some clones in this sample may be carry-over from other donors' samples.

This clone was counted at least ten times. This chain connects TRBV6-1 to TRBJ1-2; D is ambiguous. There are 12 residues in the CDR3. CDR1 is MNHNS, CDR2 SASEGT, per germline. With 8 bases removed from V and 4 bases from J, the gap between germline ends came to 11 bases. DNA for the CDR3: TGTGCCAGCTACGGGAGCCCCTATGGCTACACCTTC. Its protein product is CASYGSPYGYTF.

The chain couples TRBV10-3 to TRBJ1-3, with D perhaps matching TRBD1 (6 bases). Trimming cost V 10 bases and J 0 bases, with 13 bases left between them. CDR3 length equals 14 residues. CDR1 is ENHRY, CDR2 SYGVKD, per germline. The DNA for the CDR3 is TGTGCCACCTCTGACAGGCCCTCTGGAAACACCATATATTTT. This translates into CATSDRPSGNTIYF.

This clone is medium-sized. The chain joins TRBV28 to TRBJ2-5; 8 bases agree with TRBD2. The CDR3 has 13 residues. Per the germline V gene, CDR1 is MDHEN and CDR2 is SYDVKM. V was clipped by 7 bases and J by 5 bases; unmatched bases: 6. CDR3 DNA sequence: TGTGCCAGCACCCCCGGGAGGGCGGAGACCCAGTACTTC. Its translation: CASTPGRAETQYF.

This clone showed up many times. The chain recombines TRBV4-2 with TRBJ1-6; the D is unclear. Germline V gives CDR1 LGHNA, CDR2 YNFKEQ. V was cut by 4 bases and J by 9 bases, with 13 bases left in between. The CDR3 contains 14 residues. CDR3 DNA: TGTGCCAGCAGCCCACCGGGTAGCGGTTCACCCCTCCACTTT. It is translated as CASSPPGSGSPLHF.

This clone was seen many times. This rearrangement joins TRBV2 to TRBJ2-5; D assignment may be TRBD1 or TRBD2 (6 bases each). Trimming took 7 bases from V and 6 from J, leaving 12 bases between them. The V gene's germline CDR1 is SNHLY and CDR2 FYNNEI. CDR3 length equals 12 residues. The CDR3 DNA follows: TGTGCCAGCACCGGGGGCAGAAAGACCCAGTACTTC. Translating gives CASTGGRKTQYF. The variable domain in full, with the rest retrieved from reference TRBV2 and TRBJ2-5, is EPEVTQTPSHQVTQMGQEVILRCVPISNHLYFYWYRQILGQKVEFLVSFYNNEISEKSEIFDDQFSVERPDGSNFTLKIRSTKLEDSAMYFCASTGGRKTQYFGPGTRLLVL.

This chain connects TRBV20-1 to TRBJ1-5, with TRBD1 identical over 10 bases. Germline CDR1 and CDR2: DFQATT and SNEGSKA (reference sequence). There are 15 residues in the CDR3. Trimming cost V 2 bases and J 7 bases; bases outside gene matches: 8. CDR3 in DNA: TGCAGTGCTAGACCGACCGGGACAGGGGTCCAGCCCCAGCATTTT. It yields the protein CSARPTGTGVQPQHF.

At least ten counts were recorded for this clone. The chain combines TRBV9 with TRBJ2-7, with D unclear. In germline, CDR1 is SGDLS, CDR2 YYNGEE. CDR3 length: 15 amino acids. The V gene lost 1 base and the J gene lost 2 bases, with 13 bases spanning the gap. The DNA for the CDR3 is TGTGCCAGCAGCGTACTTGGTGACGGAGCCTACGAGCAGTACTTC. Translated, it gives CASSVLGDGAYEQYF.

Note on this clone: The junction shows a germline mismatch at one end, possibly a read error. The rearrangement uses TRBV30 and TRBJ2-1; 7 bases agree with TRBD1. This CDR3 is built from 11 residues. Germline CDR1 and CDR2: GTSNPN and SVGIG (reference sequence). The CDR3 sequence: CAWTQGVAGGF. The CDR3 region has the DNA TGTGCCTGGACCCAGGGGGTCGCAGGGGGCTTC.

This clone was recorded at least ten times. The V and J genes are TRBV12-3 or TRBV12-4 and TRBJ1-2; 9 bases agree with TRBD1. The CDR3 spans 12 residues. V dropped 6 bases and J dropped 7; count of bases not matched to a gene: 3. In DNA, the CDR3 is TGTGCCAGCAGCAAACAGGGGGCTGGCTACACCTTC. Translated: CASSKQGAGYTF.

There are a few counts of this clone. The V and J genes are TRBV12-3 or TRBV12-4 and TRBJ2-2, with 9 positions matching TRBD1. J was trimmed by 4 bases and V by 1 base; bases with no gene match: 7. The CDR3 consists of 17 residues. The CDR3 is CASSLVLTGGITGELFF. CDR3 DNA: TGTGCCAGCAGTTTAGTACTAACAGGGGGCATCACCGGGGAGCTGTTTTTT.

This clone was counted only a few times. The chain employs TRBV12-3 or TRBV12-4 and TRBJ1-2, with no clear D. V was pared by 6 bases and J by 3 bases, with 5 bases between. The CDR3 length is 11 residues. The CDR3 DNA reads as TGTGCCAGCAGGCTCGACTATGGCTACACCTTC. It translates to CASRLDYGYTF.

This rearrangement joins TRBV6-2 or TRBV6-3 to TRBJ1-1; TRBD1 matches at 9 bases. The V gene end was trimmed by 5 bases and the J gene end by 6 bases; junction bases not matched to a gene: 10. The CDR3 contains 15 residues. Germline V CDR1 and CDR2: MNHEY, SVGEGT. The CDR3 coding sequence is TGTGCCAGCAGTCTACCAGGACAGGGGCTCGCTGAAGCTTTCTTT. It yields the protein CASSLPGQGLAEAFF.

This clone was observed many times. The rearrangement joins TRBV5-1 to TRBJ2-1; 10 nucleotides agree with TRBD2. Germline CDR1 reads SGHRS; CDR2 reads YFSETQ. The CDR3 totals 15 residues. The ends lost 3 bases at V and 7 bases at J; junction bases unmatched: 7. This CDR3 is CASSSTSGTLNEQFF. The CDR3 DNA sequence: TGCGCCAGCAGCTCAACTAGCGGGACCTTGAATGAGCAGTTCTTC. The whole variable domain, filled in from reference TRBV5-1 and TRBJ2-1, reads KAGVTQTPRYLIKTRGQQVTLSCSPISGHRSVSWYQQTPGQGLQFLFEYFSETQRNKGNFPGRFSGRQFSNSRSEMNVSTLELGDSALYLCASSSTSGTLNEQFFGPGTRLTVL.

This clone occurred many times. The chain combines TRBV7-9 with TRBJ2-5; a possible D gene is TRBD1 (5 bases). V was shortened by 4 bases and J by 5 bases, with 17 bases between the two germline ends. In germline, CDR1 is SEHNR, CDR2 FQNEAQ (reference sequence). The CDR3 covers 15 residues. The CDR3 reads CASSSTVGVSETQYF. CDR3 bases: TGTGCCAGCAGCTCGACTGTAGGGGTCTCGGAGACCCAGTACTTC.

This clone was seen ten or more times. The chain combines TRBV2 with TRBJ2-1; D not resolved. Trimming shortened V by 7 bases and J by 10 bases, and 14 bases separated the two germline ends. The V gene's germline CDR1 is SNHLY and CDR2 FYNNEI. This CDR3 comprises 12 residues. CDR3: CASTGSWPEQFF. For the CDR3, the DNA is TGTGCCAGCACCGGGTCGTGGCCGGAGCAGTTCTTC.